This passage covers 9 T cell receptor beta chains from one sample sequenced in a study of T cell repertoires in cytomegalovirus infection. TCRdb used MiXCR to reprocess the reads, holding one entry per CDR3 protein. The sample consists of approximately 500,000 distinct CDR3 sequences, approximately 10% of them appearing once. Material for sequencing was PBMCs. These receptors were collected from a human donor in good health (CMV status not recorded). Some clones in this sample may be carry-over from other donors' samples.

The V call is TRBV5-4, the J call TRBJ2-5; 7 bases are a match to TRBD2. The CDR3 spans 15 residues. Germline assignment: CDR1 SGHNT and CDR2 YYREEE (reference sequence). J gave up 5 bases and V 0 bases, and 7 bases lay outside the gene matches. In nucleotides, the CDR3 is TGTGCCAGCAGCTTGGGAGCGGGGACGGGGGAGACCCAGTACTTC. Translation: CASSLGAGTGETQYF. Full variable domain (remainder filled in from reference TRBV5-4 and TRBJ2-5): ETGVTQSPTHLIKTRGQQVTLRCSSQSGHNTVSWYQQALGQGPQFIFQYYREEENGRGNFPPRFSGLQFPNYSSELNVNALELDDSALYLCASSLGAGTGETQYFGPGTRLLVL.

V gene TRBV10-3 combines with J gene TRBJ1-5; D not certain. This CDR3 is built from 14 residues. Germline V gene sequence: CDR1 ENHRY, CDR2 SYGVKD. V was clipped by 2 bases and J by 3 bases, with 8 bases between them. This CDR3 reads CAISETATNQPQHF. The CDR3, as DNA: TGTGCCATCAGTGAGACTGCCACCAATCAGCCCCAGCATTTT.

This clonotype has only a few counts. V usage is TRBV11-1 and J usage is TRBJ2-5, with a possible D match to TRBD2 (5 bases). The V gene's germline CDR1 is SGHAT and CDR2 FQDESV (reference sequence). V was pared by 3 bases and J by 7 bases, with 18 bases between. This CDR3 is 15 amino acids long. The CDR3 region is CASSFNRPTEGTQYF. In DNA form, the CDR3 reads TGTGCCAGCAGCTTCAACCGTCCCACCGAGGGGACCCAGTACTTC.

In its sample, this clonotype was seen many times. The J gene is TRBJ2-5, the V gene TRBV27; D is tentatively TRBD1 or TRBD2 (5 bases each). This CDR3 is built from 16 residues. The germline V gene encodes CDR1 MNHEY and CDR2 SMNVEV (reference sequence). The germline V and J ends were trimmed by 5 bases and 7 bases, with 23 bases remaining between them. This CDR3 reads CASSPTSQPGRRTQYF. In DNA, the CDR3 is TGTGCCAGCAGTCCGACTTCCCAGCCGGGACGGCGGACCCAGTACTTC.

This clonotype has a count of ten or more. The CDR3 nucleotides read TGTGCCAGCAGTCTGACAGGGGGAAGAGGCTACACCTTC. It codes for CASSLTGGRGYTF. The chain employs TRBV12-3 or TRBV12-4 and TRBJ1-2; 9 bases are a match to TRBD1. V dropped 5 bases and J dropped 8; count of bases not matched to a gene: 6. This CDR3 contains 13 residues.

This clonotype was found many times. This chain's CDR3 is CASSPRPLANTGELFF. CDR3 bases: TGTGCCAGCTCACCACGGCCCTTGGCGAACACCGGGGAGCTGTTTTTT. This chain uses TRBV18 with TRBJ2-2; D gene ambiguous. The germline V gene encodes CDR1 KGHSH and CDR2 LQKENI. V shed 1 base and J shed 0 bases, with 9 bases lying between them. The CDR3 is made up of 16 amino acids. Full variable domain (missing parts from reference TRBV18 and TRBJ2-2): NAGVMQNPRHLVRRRGQEARLRCSPMKGHSHVYWYRQLPEEGLKFMVYLQKENIIDESGMPKERFSAEFPKEGPSILRIQQVVRGDSAAYFCASSPRPLANTGELFFGEGSRLTVL.

The table lists this clonotype with a few counts. The V and J genes are TRBV6-4 and TRBJ2-1; 11 positions agree with TRBD2. Trimming cost V 2 bases and J 7 bases; bases outside gene matches: 4. CDR1 and CDR2 from the germline V gene are MRHNA and SNTAGT. The CDR3 spans 15 residues. CDR3 sequence: CASSDTSGSWNEQFF. The CDR3 DNA reads TGTGCCAGCAGTGACACTAGCGGGAGTTGGAATGAGCAGTTCTTC.

In this sample, this clonotype turned up many times. The rearrangement uses TRBV19 and TRBJ2-2; 13 bases line up with TRBD2. This CDR3 is 16 amino acids long. V dropped 10 bases and J dropped 5; count of bases not matched to a gene: 10. Germline V gene sequence: CDR1 LNHDA, CDR2 SQIVND (reference sequence). CDR3 region: CATRTSGSPGTGELFF. The CDR3 bases are TGTGCCACGCGGACTAGCGGGAGCCCAGGGACCGGGGAGCTGTTTTTT.

This clonotype was counted at least ten times. CDR3 loop: CASSLYVGNTEAFF. The CDR3 region has the DNA TGTGCCAGCAGTTTATACGTAGGGAACACTGAAGCTTTCTTT. V gene TRBV28 combines with J gene TRBJ1-1; D not certain. The CDR3 has 14 amino acids. The V gene lost 1 base and the J gene lost 1 base, with 7 bases spanning the gap. CDR1 is MDHEN, CDR2 SYDVKM, per germline.